What follows are 16 T cell receptor beta chains derived from one specimen sequenced in a study of immune heterogeneity within non-small cell lung tumors. Multiplex PCR with 32 V and 13 J primers amplified TCR beta CDR3. In TCRdb, the multiplex PCR reads were re-called with MiXCR into one record per CDR3 protein. The table lists over 2,500 distinct CDR3 sequences, 55% of them singletons. At 550 to 600 ng per sample, bulk tumor genomic DNA provided the template. Several far-apart biopsies were taken per primary tumor during surgery. The patients were newly diagnosed with non-small cell lung cancer, had not been treated, and had curative surgery. The sequenced sample consisted of lung tumor tissue. The receptors stem from a man between 60 and 75 years old with non-small cell lung cancer.

V is TRBV9 and J is TRBJ1-4; weak D call: TRBD1 (5 bases). Germline-derived CDR1 and CDR2 are SGDLS and YYNGEE. V gave up 0 bases and J gave up 11 bases, with 20 bases separating them. The CDR3 loop spans 16 amino acids. The CDR3 loop reads CASSVDGGLNDRKLFF. DNA of the CDR3: TGTGCCAGCAGCGTAGACGGGGGACTTAATGATCGGAAACTGTTTTTT.

This chain joins TRBV6-1 and TRBJ2-6, with D unresolved. V was trimmed by 4 bases and J by 0 bases, leaving 7 bases between them. Germline CDR1 is MNHNS and CDR2 is SASEGT. There are 15 residues in the CDR3. This CDR3 reads CASSGYSSGANVLTF. The DNA of the CDR3 is TGTGCCAGCAGTGGCTACAGCTCTGGGGCCAACGTCCTGACTTTC.

V is TRBV19 and J is TRBJ1-5; D remains unclear. There are 15 residues in the CDR3. Deletions cut 6 bases from V and 3 bases from J, with 15 bases between. Germline V CDR1 and CDR2: LNHDA, SQIVND (reference sequence). The CDR3 DNA follows: TGTGCCAGTAGACCCCGGACGTCATCCAATCAGCCCCAGCATTTT. It encodes CASRPRTSSNQPQHF.

The sample holds a few counts of this clonotype. This sequence joins TRBV15 and TRBJ2-1; 7 bases fit TRBD1. Germline CDR1 and CDR2: LNHNV and YYDKDF (reference sequence). CDR3 size: 15 residues. J was trimmed by 6 bases and V by 1 base; bases with no gene match: 6. DNA for the CDR3: TGTGCCACCAGCAGAGGGGACAGAGTATCCAATGAGCAGTTCTTC. Its protein is CATSRGDRVSNEQFF.

The gene calls are TRBV20-1 and TRBJ2-3; TRBD1 or TRBD2 may be the D gene (6 bases each). The V end lost 2 bases, the J end lost 6 bases, and 9 bases lay between the germline ends. The CDR3 covers 12 residues. CDR1 DFQATT and CDR2 SNEGSKA come from the germline V gene (reference sequence). For the CDR3, the DNA is TGCAGTGCTAGACCGGGGGCGGATACGCAGTATTTT. It encodes CSARPGADTQYF.

The chain couples TRBV6-1 to TRBJ2-7; D not resolved. This CDR3 spans 14 amino acids. V lost 3 bases to trimming and J lost 0 bases, with 9 bases between them. Germline lookup yields CDR1 MNHNS and CDR2 SASEGT. The CDR3 loop is CASSDGGRSYEQYF. The CDR3, as DNA: TGTGCCAGCAGTGATGGCGGCCGCTCCTACGAGCAGTACTTC.

The CDR3 nucleotides read TGTGCCAGCAGTTCAGGGGAACACTATAATTCACCCCTCCACTTT. Protein sequence: CASSSGEHYNSPLHF. The chain couples TRBV28 to TRBJ1-6, with a tentative D call TRBD1 (6 bases). CDR1 is MDHEN and CDR2 is SYDVKM in the germline V gene. V was pared by 4 bases and J by 3 bases, with 10 bases between. This CDR3 comprises 15 residues.

This clonotype counts as large (0.1 to 1%). This sequence joins TRBV7-2 and TRBJ1-6; unclear D gene. The V end was cut by 4 bases, the J end by 6 bases, with 16 bases between. Germline V lookup: CDR1 SGHTA, CDR2 FQGNSA. This CDR3 is 16 amino acids long. CDR3: CASSSGSGYGNSPLHF. The CDR3 coding sequence is TGTGCCAGCAGCTCCGGGTCGGGTTATGGTAATTCACCCCTCCACTTT.

This sequence joins TRBV6-5 and TRBJ1-6; D uncertain. CDR1 and CDR2 from the germline V gene are MNHEY and SVGAGI. Between the trimmed V and J ends, which lost 2 bases and 7 bases, there was a span of 3 bases. This CDR3 region has 12 residues. CDR3 sequence: CASSYDNSPLHF. DNA of the CDR3: TGTGCCAGCAGTTACGACAATTCACCCCTCCACTTT.

This clonotype was seen more than once but under ten times. This rearrangement joins TRBV6-2 or TRBV6-3 to TRBJ2-6, with D perhaps TRBD1 or TRBD2 (5 bases each). CDR1 is MNHEY, CDR2 SVGEGT, per germline. The CDR3 is 15 amino acids. V shed 6 bases and J shed 4 bases, with 13 bases lying between them. CDR3 amino acids: CASRTLGTGANVLTF. CDR3 sequence (DNA): TGTGCCAGCAGAACCCTCGGGACCGGGGCCAACGTCCTGACTTTC.

This clonotype is termed large (0.1 to 1%). The chain uses TRBV27 and TRBJ2-7; D might be TRBD2 (5 bases). The germline V gene encodes CDR1 MNHEY and CDR2 SMNVEV (reference sequence). There are 15 residues in the CDR3. V lost 2 bases and J lost 2, with 13 bases in between. The CDR3: CASSLRGSFPYEQYF. DNA of the CDR3: TGTGCCAGCAGTTTACGAGGGTCTTTCCCCTACGAGCAGTACTTC.

The V and J genes are TRBV20-1 and TRBJ1-5; D is uncertain. V was clipped by 3 bases and J by 0 bases, with 12 bases between them. The CDR3 extends over 15 amino acids. Germline V gene lookup returns CDR1 DFQATT and CDR2 SNEGSKA (reference sequence). The CDR3 spells CSASGGTNSNQPQHF. The DNA of the CDR3 is TGCAGTGCTAGTGGTGGTACGAATAGCAATCAGCCCCAGCATTTT.

The genes are TRBV4-2 and TRBJ2-7; D is perhaps TRBD2 (7 bases). CDR1 and CDR2 (germline): LGHNA, YNFKEQ. V lost 2 bases, J lost 4 bases, and 15 bases lay in between. CDR3 length: 15 amino acids. The CDR3 DNA sequence: TGTGCCAGCAGCCAAACGGCGGGGGCCGCGTACGAGCAGTACTTC. It is translated as CASSQTAGAAYEQYF.

The chain is built from TRBV19 and TRBJ1-5, with D maybe TRBD1 (6 bases). Per germline, CDR1 LNHDA and CDR2 SQIVND (reference sequence). CDR3 length equals 13 residues. V shed 2 bases and J shed 6 bases, with 8 bases lying between them. Here the CDR3 DNA reads TGTGCCAGTAGTATACAACAGGGTCAGCCCCAGCATTTT. Its translation: CASSIQQGQPQHF.

This clonotype came up a few times. The chain employs TRBV4-1 and TRBJ2-3; 9 bases align to TRBD1. This CDR3 region has 15 residues. V gave up 0 bases and J gave up 6 bases; unmatched junction bases: 4. CDR1 and CDR2 from the germline V gene are MGHRA and YSYEKL. Written as DNA, the CDR3 is TGCGCCAGCAGCCAAGACGACAGGGGGAGGGATACGCAGTATTTT. Encoded protein: CASSQDDRGRDTQYF.

This chain links TRBV12-5 with TRBJ2-3; D unresolved. Germline V gene sequence: CDR1 LGHNT, CDR2 FRNRAP. This CDR3 spans 12 amino acids. V was trimmed by 6 bases and J by 2 bases, leaving 6 bases between them. The CDR3 loop reads CASGLNTDTQYF. CDR3 DNA sequence: TGTGCTAGTGGACTAAACACAGATACGCAGTATTTT.